Listed below are T cell receptor beta chains from one sample, sequenced in a study of control samples from healthy donors and cancer patients. Sequencing used immunoSEQ multiplex PCR; TCRdb keeps in-frame clones, though not all of them. Of some 76,000 clones listed, roughly 91% are singletons. The sequenced material came from PBMCs. All receptors come from a man aged 55 to 70 with lung cancer. Both conserved end residues are part of each CDR3. D genes are given only for firm matches. Clone size is given for some rows only: seen once, a few or many times, or a class if the clone is expanded.

j_call clone_size d_call cdr3_length v_call cdr3_nt cdr3_aa
TRBJ1-6 . TRBD1 15 TRBV7-9 TGTGCCAGCAGCTTGCCGGGACAGGATAATTCACCCCTCCACTTT CASSLPGQDNSPLHF
TRBJ1-2 once . 18 TRBV5-4 TGTGCCAGCAGCCTCGCACGTATCCGGGACACTCCGGGGTATGGCTACACCTTC CASSLARIRDTPGYGYTF
TRBJ1-1 few TRBD1 15 TRBV30 TGTGCCTGGAGTTCCACAGGGGTACGATATACTGAAGCTTTCTTT CAWSSTGVRYTEAFF
TRBJ1-4 once TRBD1 15 TRBV30 TGTGCCTGGGGGCTTGGACAGGGGGGAGATGAAAAACTGTTTTTT CAWGLGQGGDEKLFF
TRBJ2-5 . TRBD1 14 TRBV29-1 TGCAGCGCCTCAAGGGGGACAGGGTACGAGACCCAGTACTTC CSASRGTGYETQYF
TRBJ2-2 . . 18 TRBV18 TGTGCCAGCTCACCTGGCATCCGGGGAAGGGAGAACACCGGGGAGCTGTTTTTT CASSPGIRGRENTGELFF
TRBJ1-2 . . 14 TRBV5-4 TGTGCCAGCAGCTTGGACAGGAGTAACTATGGCTACACCTTC CASSLDRSNYGYTF
TRBJ1-1 . . 13 TRBV5-1 TGCGCCAGCAGCTTTACAGGGACCACTGAAGCTTTCTTT CASSFTGTTEAFF
TRBJ1-5 . . 12 TRBV29-1 TGCAGCGTTGCTGGCAGCAATCAGCCCCAGCATTTT CSVAGSNQPQHF
TRBJ1-1 . TRBD1 15 TRBV6-5 TGTGCCAGCCTTCGTACACAGGGGTTTTACACTGAAGCTTTCTTT CASLRTQGFYTEAFF
TRBJ2-3 . TRBD2 17 TRBV18 TGTGCCAGCTCACCGACTAGCGGGGGCGCGAGCACAGATACGCAGTATTTT CASSPTSGGASTDTQYF
TRBJ1-6 . . 14 TRBV9 TGTGCCAGCAGCGTACAGGAGAGCCCCTTTACCCTCCACTTT CASSVQESPFTLHF
TRBJ1-4 . . 16 TRBV19 TGTGCCAGTAGCACAGGGAAAGGAAGAACTAATGAAAAACTGTTTTTT CASSTGKGRTNEKLFF
TRBJ2-1 . TRBD2 16 TRBV7-3 TGTGCCAGCAGCTTAATGGGGACTAGCGGGGCCAATGAGCAGTTCTTC CASSLMGTSGANEQFF
TRBJ1-2 . . 12 TRBV30 TGTGCCTGGAGTGTAGGTCTCGCTGGCTACACCTTC CAWSVGLAGYTF
TRBJ1-2 . . 12 TRBV30 TGTGCCTGGAGCCCCGCCGGGTATGGCTACACCTTC CAWSPAGYGYTF
TRBJ2-3 once TRBD2 16 TRBV5-1 TGCGCCAGCAGTCCCGGGACTAGCGTTAGCACAGATACGCAGTATTTT CASSPGTSVSTDTQYF